Below, 14 T cell receptor beta chains from the same sample are listed, as sequenced in a study of response to subunit inactivated influenza vaccine. TCRdb reprocessed the RT-PCR reads with MiXCR, giving one entry per CDR3 protein. Among around 580,000 distinct CDR3 sequences listed, around 15% were seen once. The sample consisted of PBMCs from blood, taken 11 to 12 days after vaccination. The receptors stem from a man in his fifties who received an inactivated influenza vaccine.

This chain links TRBV5-6 with TRBJ2-5; 8 bases fit TRBD2. The CDR3 totals 13 residues. The V segment lost 6 bases and the J segment 3 bases; nucleotides outside the gene matches: 4. Looked up from germline, CDR1 is SGHDT and CDR2 is YYEEEE. The CDR3 spells CASTLAGKETQYF. CDR3 in DNA: TGTGCCAGCACCTTAGCGGGAAAAGAGACCCAGTACTTC.

The V and J genes are TRBV7-3 and TRBJ2-6; 10 nucleotides match TRBD1. Germline CDR1 is SGHTA and CDR2 is FQGTGA. V shed 2 bases and J 4 bases; nucleotides not matched to a gene: 8. The CDR3 spans 18 residues. CDR3 region: CASSLYRQGASGANVLTF. CDR3 nucleotides: TGTGCCAGCAGCTTATACCGACAGGGGGCATCAGGGGCCAACGTCCTGACTTTC.

This clonotype has a handful of counts. The V and J genes are TRBV28 and TRBJ1-5; 10 bases agree with TRBD1. This CDR3 is 20 amino acids long. Trimming at V came to 3 bases and at J to 1 base, leaving 15 bases not matched to a gene. The germline CDR1 and CDR2 sequences are MDHEN and SYDVKM. This chain's CDR3 is CASSLSGQGGLRPSNQPQHF. The CDR3 DNA sequence: TGTGCCAGCAGTTTGTCCGGACAGGGGGGACTCAGGCCGAGCAATCAGCCCCAGCATTTT.

This clonotype was found a few times. This chain joins TRBV7-9 and TRBJ1-1; no clear D. The V end was cut by 5 bases, the J end by 11 bases, with 18 bases between. There are 13 residues in the CDR3. Germline V lookup: CDR1 SEHNR, CDR2 FQNEAQ (reference sequence). The CDR3 bases are TGTGCCAGCAGCCCGTACATTGATCAATCGGCTTTCTTT. This sequence encodes CASSPYIDQSAFF.

The V and J genes are TRBV20-1 and TRBJ1-1, with 8 bases lining up with TRBD1. The CDR3 contains 13 residues. Germline CDR1 DFQATT, CDR2 SNEGSKA (reference sequence). The chain's CDR3 is CRTRQGISGAAFF. The CDR3 DNA sequence: TGCAGGACCCGACAGGGGATAAGTGGGGCTGCTTTCTTT.

This clonotype has only a few counts. V and J are TRBV6-5 and TRBJ2-7; maybe TRBD2 (5 bases). Trimming took 0 bases from V and 2 from J, leaving 11 bases between them. The CDR3 covers 15 residues. CDR1 and CDR2 from the germline V gene are MNHEY and SVGAGI. CDR3 region: CASSYSSGKPYEQYF. CDR3 coding DNA: TGTGCCAGCAGTTACTCGAGCGGCAAGCCCTACGAGCAGTACTTC.

A few counts support this clonotype. The chain couples TRBV28 to TRBJ2-7; D is uncertain. The V gene lost 7 bases and the J gene lost 6 bases, with 25 bases spanning the gap. CDR1 MDHEN and CDR2 SYDVKM come from the germline V gene. CDR3 length: 16 amino acids. The CDR3 reads CASNPPPAISGREQYF. The CDR3, as DNA: TGTGCCAGCAACCCCCCCCCAGCGATTTCAGGCCGCGAGCAGTACTTC.

The gene calls are TRBV7-3 and TRBJ2-5; 7 nucleotides agree with TRBD2. Germline assignment: CDR1 SGHTA and CDR2 FQGTGA. Losses at the gene ends were 5 bases for V and 0 bases for J; bases not matched to a gene: 9. This CDR3 has 16 residues. This chain's CDR3 is CASSRTPSGHQETQYF. The CDR3 DNA sequence: TGTGCCAGCAGCAGAACACCTAGCGGTCACCAAGAGACCCAGTACTTC.

The rearrangement joins TRBV18 to TRBJ1-5; unclear D gene. CDR1 and CDR2 from the germline V gene are KGHSH and LQKENI. This CDR3 region has 13 residues. V was cut by 5 bases and J by 0 bases, with 5 bases left in between. The CDR3 reads CASSVFSNQPQHF. CDR3 DNA: TGTGCCAGCTCAGTTTTTAGCAATCAGCCCCAGCATTTT.

The table lists this clonotype with a few counts. The gene calls are TRBV6-1 and TRBJ2-2; the D gene is possibly TRBD2 (6 bases). V was trimmed by 6 bases and J by 4 bases, leaving 9 bases between them. Germline values: CDR1 MNHNS, CDR2 SASEGT. CDR3 length equals 13 residues. In DNA form, the CDR3 reads TGTGCCAGCAGGTCAGCGGGCACCGGGGAGCTGTTTTTT. Translation gives CASRSAGTGELFF.

The rearrangement joins TRBV10-3 to TRBJ1-3; D gene unclear. V was pared by 7 bases and J by 1 base, with 5 bases between. CDR1 and CDR2 (germline): ENHRY, SYGVKD. The CDR3 length is 12 residues. The CDR3 loop reads CAIMGSGNTIYF. In DNA, the CDR3 is TGTGCCATCATGGGTTCTGGAAACACCATATATTTT.

This clonotype was picked up a small number of times. The rearrangement links TRBV5-1 to TRBJ2-3; 8 bases line up with TRBD1. In germline, CDR1 is SGHRS, CDR2 YFSETQ. V shed 0 bases, J shed 5 bases, and the junction held 8 bases outside the gene matches. This CDR3 comprises 16 residues. CDR3 sequence (DNA): TGCGCCAGCAGCTTGGCACATGGACAGGGTGTAGATACGCAGTATTTT. As protein: CASSLAHGQGVDTQYF.

The CDR3 region is CSAHVVSSGRNEQFF. CDR3 sequence (DNA): TGCAGTGCCCACGTAGTTTCTAGCGGGAGGAATGAGCAGTTCTTC. The rearrangement links TRBV20-1 to TRBJ2-1; 11 bases are a match to TRBD2. CDR3 length: 15 amino acids. Germline V gene sequence: CDR1 DFQATT, CDR2 SNEGSKA (reference sequence). V trimming: 6 bases; J trimming: 7 bases; junction bases outside the gene matches: 11.

This clonotype was detected a few times. In DNA, the CDR3 is TGCAGTGCTAGCCGTACAGGAAACACTGAAGCTTTCTTT. It codes for CSASRTGNTEAFF. The rearrangement joins TRBV20-1 to TRBJ1-1; D might be TRBD1 (5 bases). CDR1 is DFQATT and CDR2 is SNEGSKA in the germline V gene (reference sequence). The CDR3 totals 13 residues. V lost 3 bases and J lost 2, with 10 bases in between.